One and the same sample provided the 17 T cell receptor beta chains below, sequenced in a study of cytomegalovirus exposure and HLA in healthy donors. Profiled with immunoSEQ multiplex PCR; TCRdb holds only in-frame clones, not every one. Of just under 65,000 clones listed, approximately 95% are singletons. Sample: PBMCs. Source of these receptors: a woman between 18 and 29 years old in good health and CMV-seropositive.

The rearrangement uses TRBV11-2 and TRBJ2-5, with TRBD1 identical over 8 bases. The CDR3 covers 16 residues. Germline V CDR1 and CDR2: SGHAT, FQNNGV. The ends lost 3 bases at V and 0 bases at J; junction bases unmatched: 6. CDR3 in DNA: TGTGCCAGCAGCTTGCAGGGGGCGAGAGACCAAGAGACCCAGTACTTC. The encoded protein is CASSLQGARDQETQYF.

The V gene is TRBV2, the J gene TRBJ1-2, with D maybe TRBD1 (5 bases). Looked up from germline, CDR1 is SNHLY and CDR2 is FYNNEI. Trimming left V 3 bases short and J 6 bases short, with 14 bases between. This CDR3 spans 14 amino acids. The CDR3 loop is CASSEPKQVNGYTF. Written as DNA, the CDR3 is TGTGCCAGCAGTGAGCCGAAACAGGTGAATGGCTACACCTTC.

The rearrangement joins TRBV28 to TRBJ2-5; D possibly corresponds to TRBD1 (6 bases). The V end was cut by 0 bases, the J end by 5 bases, with 19 bases between. Germline V lookup: CDR1 MDHEN, CDR2 SYDVKM. The CDR3 extends over 17 amino acids. The CDR3 sequence is CASSLWSGQGWRETQYF. DNA for the CDR3: TGTGCCAGCAGTTTATGGTCCGGGCAGGGGTGGCGGGAGACCCAGTACTTC.

The chain couples TRBV4-1 to TRBJ2-7; TRBD2 agrees at 7 bases. The CDR3 is 17 residues long. Per germline, CDR1 MGHRA and CDR2 YSYEKL. V shed 1 base and J 2 bases; nucleotides not matched to a gene: 11. The chain's CDR3 is CASSQGGLGLAAYEQYF. The CDR3 DNA is TGCGCCAGCAGCCAAGGTGGGTTGGGTCTAGCGGCCTACGAGCAGTACTTC.

The genes are TRBV27 and TRBJ2-5, with D uncertain. The CDR3 spans 13 residues. V was shortened by 3 bases and J by 1 base, with 6 bases between the two germline ends. Germline V gene lookup returns CDR1 MNHEY and CDR2 SMNVEV (reference sequence). Here the CDR3 DNA reads TGTGCCAGCAGTTTCGGTAGCCAAGAGACCCAGTACTTC. Its protein is CASSFGSQETQYF.

The J gene is TRBJ1-2, the V gene TRBV5-1, with D perhaps TRBD1 (6 bases). V dropped 2 bases and J dropped 4 bases, with 12 bases sitting between them. Germline CDR1 SGHRS, CDR2 YFSETQ. The CDR3 covers 14 residues. The CDR3 nucleotides are TGCGCCAGCAGCTTAGGGGGACAAGGCTATGGCTACACCTTC. Its translation: CASSLGGQGYGYTF.

This clone came up once. The J gene is TRBJ2-1, the V gene TRBV5-1, with 9 bases identical to TRBD2. The ends lost 0 bases at V and 5 bases at J; junction bases unmatched: 3. In germline, CDR1 is SGHRS, CDR2 YFSETQ. CDR3 length equals 15 residues. Written as DNA, the CDR3 is TGCGCCAGCAGCTTGGCGGCGGGAGGGCACAATGAGCAGTTCTTC. Translation gives CASSLAAGGHNEQFF.

This clone appeared a single time. The chain's CDR3 is CATRPGTDTQYF. DNA of the CDR3: TGTGCCACTAGGCCAGGCACAGATACGCAGTATTTT. The V and J genes are TRBV5-4 and TRBJ2-3; the D is unclear. The CDR3 loop spans 12 amino acids. The germline V gene has CDR1 SGHNT and CDR2 YYREEE (reference sequence). Trimming took off 9 bases at V and 1 base at J, with 9 bases between the two ends.

The chain carries TRBV5-4 and TRBJ2-1, with TRBD1 matching over 8 bases. J lost 9 bases, V lost 4 bases, and 6 bases had no gene match. Germline CDR1 SGHNT, CDR2 YYREEE (reference sequence). The CDR3 contains 13 residues. The CDR3 here is CASSPQTGAEQFF. CDR3 sequence (DNA): TGTGCCAGCAGCCCCCAGACAGGGGCTGAGCAGTTCTTC.

V is TRBV7-9 and J is TRBJ2-7, with 9 bases that match TRBD1. The CDR3 spans 17 residues. Losses at the gene ends were 1 base for V and 5 bases for J; bases not matched to a gene: 12. Germline V lookup: CDR1 SEHNR, CDR2 FQNEAQ (reference sequence). The CDR3 bases are TGTGCCAGCAGCTTAGAGGGTAGGGGGACAGGGTATGACGAGCAGTACTTC. Protein product: CASSLEGRGTGYDEQYF.

This chain joins TRBV4-1 and TRBJ1-3; D ambiguous. V was cut by 1 base and J by 0 bases, with 7 bases left in between. The CDR3 runs 15 residues. Per germline, CDR1 MGHRA and CDR2 YSYEKL. The CDR3 DNA sequence: TGCGCCAGCAGCCAAGTTCGGAGCTCTGGAAACACCATATATTTT. This codes for CASSQVRSSGNTIYF.

The chain has TRBV7-9 and TRBJ2-3; 12 bases agree with TRBD2. The V gene's germline CDR1 is SEHNR and CDR2 FQNEAQ (reference sequence). The CDR3 consists of 15 residues. The V segment lost 6 bases and the J segment 4 bases; nucleotides outside the gene matches: 5. The DNA for the CDR3 is TGTGCCAGCAGAAGACTAGCGGGAGTCTCAGATACGCAGTATTTT. This gives the protein CASRRLAGVSDTQYF.

V gene TRBV13 combines with J gene TRBJ2-5; TRBD2 agrees at 8 bases. Trimming at V came to 6 bases and at J to 4 bases, leaving 10 bases not matched to a gene. This CDR3 has 15 amino acids. Per germline, CDR1 PRHDT and CDR2 FYEKMQ (reference sequence). CDR3 nucleotide sequence: TGTGCCAGCAGTCAGAGCGGGGGTCTAGTAGAGACCCAGTACTTC. It translates to CASSQSGGLVETQYF.

The gene calls are TRBV19 and TRBJ1-1; TRBD1 matches 8 bases. In germline, CDR1 is LNHDA, CDR2 SQIVND (reference sequence). The CDR3 runs to 15 residues. V was clipped by 5 bases and J by 0 bases; unmatched bases: 5. The CDR3 region has the DNA TGTGCCAGTAGTCTGAGGACAGGGATGAACACTGAAGCTTTCTTT. It is translated as CASSLRTGMNTEAFF.

This chain uses TRBV27 with TRBJ2-3; D might be TRBD1 (5 bases). The CDR3 extends over 14 amino acids. Germline assignment: CDR1 MNHEY and CDR2 SMNVEV (reference sequence). V lost 6 bases to trimming and J lost 1 base, with 11 bases between them. The CDR3 here is CASRQGRGTDTQYF. The CDR3 DNA sequence: TGTGCCAGCAGGCAGGGTAGGGGCACAGATACGCAGTATTTT.

The chain joins TRBV2 to TRBJ2-1; 7 nucleotides line up with TRBD1. V was clipped by 5 bases and J by 8 bases; unmatched bases: 6. Looked up from germline, CDR1 is SNHLY and CDR2 is FYNNEI. There are 13 residues in the CDR3. CDR3 sequence: CASSYDRADEQFF. As DNA, the CDR3 is TGTGCCAGCAGTTACGACAGGGCGGATGAGCAGTTCTTC.

The chain uses TRBV27 and TRBJ1-1, with D possibly being TRBD1 (5 bases). The CDR3 covers 17 residues. Germline CDR1 and CDR2: MNHEY and SMNVEV (reference sequence). Trimming left V 4 bases short and J 1 base short, with 19 bases between. CDR3 DNA: TGTGCCAGCAGTTCTCACTCGTGGGGGGGAAGGAACACTGAAGCTTTCTTT. It translates to CASSSHSWGGRNTEAFF.